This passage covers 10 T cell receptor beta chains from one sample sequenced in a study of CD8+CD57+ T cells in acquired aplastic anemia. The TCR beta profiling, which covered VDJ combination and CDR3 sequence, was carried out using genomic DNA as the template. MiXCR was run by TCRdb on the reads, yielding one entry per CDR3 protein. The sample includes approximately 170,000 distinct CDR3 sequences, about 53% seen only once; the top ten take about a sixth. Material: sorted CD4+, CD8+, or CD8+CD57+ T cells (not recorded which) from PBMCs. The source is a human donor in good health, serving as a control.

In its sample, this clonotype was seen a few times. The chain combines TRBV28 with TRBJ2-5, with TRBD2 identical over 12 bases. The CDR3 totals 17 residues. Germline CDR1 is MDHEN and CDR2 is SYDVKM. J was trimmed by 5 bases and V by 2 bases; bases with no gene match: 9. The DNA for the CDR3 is TGTGCCAGCAGTTTAGCCATGTCTAGCGGGGGGGAGGAGACCCAGTACTTC. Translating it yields CASSLAMSSGGEETQYF.

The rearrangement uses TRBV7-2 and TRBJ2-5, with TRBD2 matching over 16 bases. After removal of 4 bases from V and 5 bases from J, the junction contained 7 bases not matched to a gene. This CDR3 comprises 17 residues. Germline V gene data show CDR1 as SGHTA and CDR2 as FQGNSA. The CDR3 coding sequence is TGTGCCAGCAGCTCCGGGACTAGCGGGGGGGCCGTGGAGACCCAGTACTTC. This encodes CASSSGTSGGAVETQYF.

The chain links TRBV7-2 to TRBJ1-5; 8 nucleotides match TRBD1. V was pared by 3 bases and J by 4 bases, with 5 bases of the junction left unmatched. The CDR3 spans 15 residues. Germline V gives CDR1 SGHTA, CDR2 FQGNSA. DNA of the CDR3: TGTGCCAGCAGCTTTCGGACAGGGTTAAATCAGCCCCAGCATTTT. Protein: CASSFRTGLNQPQHF.

CDR3 residues: CASSPIAGTPIYGYTF. For the CDR3, the DNA is TGTGCCAGCAGCCCTATCGCAGGGACACCAATCTATGGCTACACCTTC. This chain links TRBV14 with TRBJ1-2; D may be TRBD1 (6 bases). CDR3 length equals 16 residues. V lost 4 bases, J lost 4 bases, and 19 bases lay in between. Germline CDR1 reads SGHDN; CDR2 reads FVKESK. The full variable domain, with the rest looked up from reference TRBV14 and TRBJ1-2, is EAGVTQFPSHSVIEKGQTVTLRCDPISGHDNLYWYRRVMGKEIKFLLHFVKESKQDESGMPNNRFLAERTGGTYSTLKVQPAELEDSGVYFCASSPIAGTPIYGYTFGSGTRLTVV.

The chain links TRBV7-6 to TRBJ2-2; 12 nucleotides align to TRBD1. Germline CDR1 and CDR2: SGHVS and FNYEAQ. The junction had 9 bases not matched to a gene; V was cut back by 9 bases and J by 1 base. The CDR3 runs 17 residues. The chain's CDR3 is CASSGTGGSKNTGELFF. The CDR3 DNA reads TGTGCCAGTTCCGGGACAGGGGGCTCAAAGAACACCGGGGAGCTGTTTTTT.

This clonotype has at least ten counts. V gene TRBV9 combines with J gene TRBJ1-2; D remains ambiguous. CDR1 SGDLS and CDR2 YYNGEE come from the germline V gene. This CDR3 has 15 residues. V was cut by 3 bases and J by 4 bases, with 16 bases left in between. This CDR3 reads CASSERATKGYGYTF. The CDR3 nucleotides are TGTGCCAGCAGCGAGAGGGCCACCAAAGGCTATGGCTACACCTTC.

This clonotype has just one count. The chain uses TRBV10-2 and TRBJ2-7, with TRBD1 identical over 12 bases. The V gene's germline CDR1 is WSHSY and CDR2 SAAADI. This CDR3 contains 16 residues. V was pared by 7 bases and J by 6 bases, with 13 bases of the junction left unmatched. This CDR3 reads CASNAGTGGANSEQYF. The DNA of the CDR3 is TGCGCCAGCAACGCCGGGACAGGGGGCGCAAACTCCGAGCAGTACTTC.

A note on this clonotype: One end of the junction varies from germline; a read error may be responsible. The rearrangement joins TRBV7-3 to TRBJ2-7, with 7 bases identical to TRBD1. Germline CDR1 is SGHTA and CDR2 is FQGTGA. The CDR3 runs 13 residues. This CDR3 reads CASSLTGNDEQYF. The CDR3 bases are TGCGCCAGCAGCTTGACAGGGAACGACGAGCAGTACTTC.

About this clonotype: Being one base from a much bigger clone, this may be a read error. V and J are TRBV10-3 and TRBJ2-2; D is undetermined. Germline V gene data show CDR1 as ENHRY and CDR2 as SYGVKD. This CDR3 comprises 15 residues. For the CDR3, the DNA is TGTGCCAGCAGTTACCTGGTAACGGACACCGGGGAGCTGTTTTTT. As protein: CASSYLVTDTGELFF.

The CDR3: CASSVDVGLEPQHF. The CDR3 DNA is TGTGCCAGCAGCGTAGACGTAGGGCTAGAGCCCCAGCATTTT. V is TRBV9 and J is TRBJ1-5; D remains unclear. This CDR3 has 14 amino acids. V lost 0 bases and J 8 bases, leaving 12 bases between the germline ends. CDR1 SGDLS and CDR2 YYNGEE come from the germline V gene.